This T cell receptor (beta chain) appears in the sequencing data of a study of blood T cell repertoires in COVID-19. Cohorts were determined from participant-reported clinical history. This table comes from immunoSEQ multiplex PCR, and its TCRdb copy is limited to in-frame clones, with some not included. The sample records approximately 260,000 clones, 85% to 95% being singletons. The V end lost 0 bases, the J end lost 5 bases, and 14 bases lay between the germline ends. The germline V gene encodes CDR1 SGHRS and CDR2 YFSETQ. The CDR3 consists of 15 residues. This receptor was obtained from a woman aged 18-29 years who had recovered from COVID-19. V and J are TRBV5-1 and TRBJ2-5, with a weak D call TRBD2 (6 bases). Sequencing was carried out using PBMCs or T cells enriched from blood (not recorded which). The CDR3 DNA reads as TGCGCCAGCAGCTTGGGGTCTAGCGTCGGGGAGACCCAGTACTTC. Its translation: CASSLGSSVGETQYF. The whole variable domain, remainder taken from reference TRBV5-1 and TRBJ2-5, is KAGVTQTPRYLIKTRGQQVTLSCSPISGHRSVSWYQQTPGQGLQFLFEYFSETQRNKGNFPGRFSGRQFSNSRSEMNVSTLELGDSALYLCASSLGSSVGETQYFGPGTRLLVL.